The 23 T cell receptor beta chains listed next were all sequenced from one sample in a study of OX40 agonist ivuxolimab in advanced cancers. Libraries were built with the immunoSEQ multiplex PCR assay. The clones in this table, taken by TCRdb from immuneACCESS, are in-frame only. Not every clone is retained; where verified, under half of the shortfall comes from an unresolved V gene, and the cause of the rest is unknown. For this sample there are about 90,000 clones; 85% to 90% appear just once. 0.2% to 0.25% of the sample lies in the top ten. The input for sequencing was CD4+ or CD8+ T cells sorted from blood, taken in a trial of the OX40 agonist ivuxolimab. These receptors all come from an adult with an advanced solid tumor such as melanoma, head and neck, liver or kidney cancer.

The rearrangement links TRBV4-2 to TRBJ2-1; 8 bases line up with TRBD2. V trimming: 0 bases; J trimming: 3 bases; junction bases outside the gene matches: 10. This CDR3 comprises 18 residues. CDR1 LGHNA and CDR2 YNFKEQ come from the germline V gene. The CDR3 here is CASSQDLQLGTSYNEQFF. The CDR3 nucleotides are TGTGCCAGCAGCCAAGACCTCCAACTCGGGACTAGCTACAATGAGCAGTTCTTC.

The V and J genes are TRBV19 and TRBJ1-6; TRBD1 matches at 7 bases. V was clipped by 9 bases and J by 7 bases; unmatched bases: 6. There are 13 residues in the CDR3. Per the germline V gene, CDR1 is LNHDA and CDR2 is SQIVND (reference sequence). CDR3 coding DNA: TGTGCCAGCTTAGACAGGGTCAATTCACCCCTCCACTTT. Translating it yields CASLDRVNSPLHF.

The J gene is TRBJ2-7, the V gene TRBV10-3; 9 bases line up with TRBD1. The CDR3 runs to 15 residues. CDR1 is ENHRY, CDR2 SYGVKD, per germline. V gave up 2 bases and J gave up 3 bases; unmatched junction bases: 5. For the CDR3, the DNA is TGTGCCATCAGTGAGCCCGGGACAGGGAGCTACGAGCAGTACTTC. The encoded protein is CAISEPGTGSYEQYF.

This chain connects TRBV4-3 to TRBJ2-1, with D tentatively TRBD1 (5 bases). From germline, CDR1 is LGHNA and CDR2 YSLEER. The CDR3 is 16 amino acids. V lost 0 bases, J lost 0 bases, and 9 bases lay in between. The CDR3 sequence is CASSQDLRGSYNEQFF. As DNA, the CDR3 is TGCGCCAGCAGCCAAGATCTAAGGGGCTCCTACAATGAGCAGTTCTTC.

The chain links TRBV6-5 to TRBJ2-3, with unresolved D. Germline CDR1 MNHEY, CDR2 SVGAGI. The CDR3 has 13 residues. V dropped 5 bases and J dropped 2 bases, with 8 bases sitting between them. The CDR3 sequence is CASSTLDTDTQYF. The CDR3 coding sequence is TGTGCCAGCAGTACCTTAGACACAGATACGCAGTATTTT.

The rearrangement links TRBV9 to TRBJ2-7; D gene uncertain. CDR1 and CDR2 (germline): SGDLS, YYNGEE. The CDR3 spans 15 residues. Between the trimmed V and J ends, which lost 2 bases and 7 bases, there was a span of 19 bases. The CDR3 DNA sequence: TGTGCCAGCAGCGTCCATCCCGGACCCGGCTGGGAGCAGTACTTC. As protein: CASSVHPGPGWEQYF. The whole variable domain, filled in from reference TRBV9 and TRBJ2-7, reads DSGVTQTPKHLITATGQRVTLRCSPRSGDLSVYWYQQSLDQGLQFLIQYYNGEERAKGNILERFSAQQFPDLHSELNLSSLELGDSALYFCASSVHPGPGWEQYFGPGTRLTVT.

The rearrangement joins TRBV5-4 to TRBJ2-1; 13 bases align to TRBD2. The CDR3 covers 16 residues. Germline CDR1 and CDR2: SGHNT and YYREEE (reference sequence). V trimming: 4 bases; J trimming: 3 bases; junction bases outside the gene matches: 4. The CDR3 region is CASSGGLAGSYNEQFF. CDR3 DNA sequence: TGTGCCAGCAGCGGGGGACTAGCGGGGAGCTACAATGAGCAGTTCTTC.

The chain joins TRBV9 to TRBJ2-3; 7 bases line up with TRBD2. V shed 3 bases, J shed 6 bases, and the junction held 10 bases outside the gene matches. Germline CDR1 SGDLS, CDR2 YYNGEE. CDR3 size: 15 residues. The CDR3 loop is CASSASSGGLDTQYF. DNA for the CDR3: TGTGCCAGCAGCGCCTCTAGCGGAGGCCTCGATACGCAGTATTTT.

This chain links TRBV10-3 with TRBJ2-7; TRBD2 matches at 12 bases. The CDR3 is 12 residues long. Trimming took 8 bases from V and 6 from J; bases not matched to a gene: 2. CDR1 is ENHRY, CDR2 SYGVKD, per germline. CDR3 DNA: TGTGCCATCGCGACTAGCGGGGGCGAGCAGTACTTC. Its protein product is CAIATSGGEQYF.

J is TRBJ1-2 and V is TRBV19; no definite D call. The length of the CDR3 is 13 residues. Trimming pared 6 bases from V and 0 bases from J, leaving 8 bases between. The germline V gene encodes CDR1 LNHDA and CDR2 SQIVND (reference sequence). CDR3 protein: CASRRGANYGYTF. As DNA, the CDR3 is TGTGCCAGTAGGCGGGGAGCTAACTATGGCTACACCTTC.

The gene calls are TRBV29-1 and TRBJ1-2, with D uncertain. CDR1 SQVTM and CDR2 ANQGSEA come from the germline V gene. CDR3 length: 14 amino acids. The ends were cut back, 1 base at V and 7 bases at J, with 16 bases in the middle. CDR3 bases: TGCAGCGTTGAAGCATCGGGGTATGGAAGTGGCTACACCTTC. Its translation is CSVEASGYGSGYTF. Variable domain in full (rest from reference TRBV29-1 and TRBJ1-2): SAVISQKPSRDICQRGTSLTIQCQVDSQVTMMFWYRQQPGQSLTLIATANQGSEATYESGFVIDKFPISRPNLTFSTLTVSNMSPEDSSIYLCSVEASGYGSGYTFGSGTRLTVV.

The rearrangement links TRBV13 to TRBJ1-6; D possibly corresponds to TRBD1 (6 bases). V lost 1 base and J lost 8, with 15 bases in between. Germline-derived CDR1 and CDR2 are PRHDT and FYEKMQ (reference sequence). The CDR3 consists of 16 residues. As DNA, the CDR3 is TGTGCCAGCAGCTTAGAGGGGGGGACACGGGATTCACCCCTCCACTTT. Its protein is CASSLEGGTRDSPLHF.

There are a few counts of this clone. The gene calls are TRBV10-1 and TRBJ1-1; D gene uncertain. Trimming took 4 bases from V and 8 from J, leaving 14 bases between them. The germline V gene encodes CDR1 WNHNN and CDR2 SYGVQD (reference sequence). This CDR3 region has 13 residues. Here the CDR3 reads CASSGERTSEAFF. DNA of the CDR3: TGCGCCAGCAGTGGGGAAAGGACTTCCGAAGCTTTCTTT.

V usage is TRBV5-6 and J usage is TRBJ1-1; D is possibly TRBD1 (6 bases). The length of the CDR3 is 14 residues. Trimming left V 2 bases short and J 6 bases short, with 14 bases between. Germline V gene lookup returns CDR1 SGHDT and CDR2 YYEEEE. The CDR3 reads CASSFYRVGSEAFF. Written as DNA, the CDR3 is TGTGCCAGCAGCTTTTACAGGGTTGGGTCTGAAGCTTTCTTT.

The chain's CDR3 is CASSLSPGQRGENEKLFF. The CDR3 DNA sequence: TGTGCCAGCAGCCTTTCACCGGGACAGAGGGGAGAGAATGAAAAACTGTTTTTT. This rearrangement joins TRBV2 to TRBJ1-4, with 7 bases aligning to TRBD1. V trimming: 6 bases; J trimming: 5 bases; junction bases outside the gene matches: 18. The germline V gene encodes CDR1 SNHLY and CDR2 FYNNEI. This CDR3 region has 18 residues.

This chain uses TRBV5-4 with TRBJ2-1; a weak D match, TRBD2 (7 bases). V lost 2 bases and J 0 bases, leaving 15 bases between the germline ends. CDR3 length: 17 residues. Germline V CDR1 and CDR2: SGHNT, YYREEE (reference sequence). Here the CDR3 DNA reads TGTGCCAGCAGCTTCAGGGGTTCGGGGGGCTCCTACAATGAGCAGTTCTTC. Translated: CASSFRGSGGSYNEQFF.

This chain connects TRBV2 to TRBJ2-1; D unclear. Looked up from germline, CDR1 is SNHLY and CDR2 is FYNNEI. Deletions cut 3 bases from V and 9 bases from J, with 21 bases between. This CDR3 region has 16 residues. The CDR3 nucleotides are TGTGCCAGCAGTGACTATCGGCCCCCGGTTAGCAGTGAGCAGTTCTTC. As protein: CASSDYRPPVSSEQFF. Together with reference TRBV2 and TRBJ2-1, the CDR3 gives the full variable domain: EPEVTQTPSHQVTQMGQEVILRCVPISNHLYFYWYRQILGQKVEFLVSFYNNEISEKSEIFDDQFSVERPDGSNFTLKIRSTKLEDSAMYFCASSDYRPPVSSEQFFGPGTRLTVL.

This clone has just a few counts. In nucleotides, the CDR3 is TGCGCCAGCAGCCAAGGGTTTACAGGGGACACTGAAGCTTTCTTT. Translated: CASSQGFTGDTEAFF. The V gene is TRBV4-1, the J gene TRBJ1-1; TRBD1 matches 7 bases. The CDR3 extends over 15 amino acids. J gave up 3 bases and V 1 base, and 5 bases lay outside the gene matches. Germline CDR1 reads MGHRA; CDR2 reads YSYEKL.

The CDR3 loop reads CASSLIGGSNQPQHF. In DNA, the CDR3 is TGCGCCAGCAGCTTGATCGGGGGAAGCAATCAGCCCCAGCATTTT. V and J are TRBV5-1 and TRBJ1-5, with a possible D match to TRBD1 (5 bases). Trimming cost V 1 base and J 1 base, with 9 bases left between them. Germline V gives CDR1 SGHRS, CDR2 YFSETQ. CDR3 length: 15 amino acids. Filled out from reference TRBV5-1 and TRBJ1-5, the complete variable domain reads KAGVTQTPRYLIKTRGQQVTLSCSPISGHRSVSWYQQTPGQGLQFLFEYFSETQRNKGNFPGRFSGRQFSNSRSEMNVSTLELGDSALYLCASSLIGGSNQPQHFGDGTRLSIL.

V and J are TRBV5-6 and TRBJ1-4, with D unresolved. The germline CDR1 and CDR2 sequences are SGHDT and YYEEEE. This CDR3 has 14 amino acids. The ends were cut back, 0 bases at V and 3 bases at J, with 6 bases in the middle. The CDR3 reads CASSLGWANEKLFF. Written as DNA, the CDR3 is TGTGCCAGCAGCTTGGGGTGGGCTAATGAAAAACTGTTTTTT.

The CDR3, as DNA: TGTGCCAGCAGTTACCAGGGGGAAGGTAATCAGCCCCAGCATTTT. Translated, it gives CASSYQGEGNQPQHF. The chain joins TRBV6-6 to TRBJ1-5; TRBD1 matches at 7 bases. Germline V gives CDR1 MNHNY, CDR2 SVGAGI (reference sequence). CDR3 length: 15 amino acids. V lost 2 bases, J lost 4 bases, and 5 bases stayed unmatched.

This rearrangement joins TRBV4-2 to TRBJ1-5, with D tentatively TRBD1 (5 bases). Between the trimmed V and J ends, which lost 0 bases and 4 bases, there was a span of 10 bases. The CDR3 contains 15 residues. Germline CDR1 reads LGHNA; CDR2 reads YNFKEQ. CDR3 DNA sequence: TGTGCCAGCAGCCAAGAAACGCCAGGGAATCAGCCCCAGCATTTT. Protein product: CASSQETPGNQPQHF.

This clone was detected only once. V gene TRBV7-9 combines with J gene TRBJ1-6; 7 bases agree with TRBD1. V dropped 4 bases and J dropped 11; count of bases not matched to a gene: 5. This CDR3 region has 13 residues. In germline, CDR1 is SEHNR, CDR2 FQNEAQ (reference sequence). The CDR3 protein is CASSSTGSAPLHF. For the CDR3, the DNA is TGTGCCAGCAGCTCGACAGGGTCTGCACCCCTCCACTTT.